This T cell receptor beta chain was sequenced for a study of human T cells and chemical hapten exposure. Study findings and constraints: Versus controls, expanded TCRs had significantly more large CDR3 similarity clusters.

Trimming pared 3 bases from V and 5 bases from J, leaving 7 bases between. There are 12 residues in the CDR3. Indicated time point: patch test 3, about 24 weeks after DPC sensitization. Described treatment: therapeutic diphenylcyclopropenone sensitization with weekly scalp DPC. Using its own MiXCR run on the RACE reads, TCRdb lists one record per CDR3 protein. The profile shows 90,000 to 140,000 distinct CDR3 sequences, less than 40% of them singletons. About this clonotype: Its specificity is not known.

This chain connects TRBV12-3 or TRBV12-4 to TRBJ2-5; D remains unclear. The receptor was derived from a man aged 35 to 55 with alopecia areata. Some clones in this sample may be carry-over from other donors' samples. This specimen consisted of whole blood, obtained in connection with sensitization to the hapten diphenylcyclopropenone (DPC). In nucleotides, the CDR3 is TGTGCCAGCAGTTTGGGAACTGAGACCCAGTACTTC. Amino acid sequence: CASSLGTETQYF.